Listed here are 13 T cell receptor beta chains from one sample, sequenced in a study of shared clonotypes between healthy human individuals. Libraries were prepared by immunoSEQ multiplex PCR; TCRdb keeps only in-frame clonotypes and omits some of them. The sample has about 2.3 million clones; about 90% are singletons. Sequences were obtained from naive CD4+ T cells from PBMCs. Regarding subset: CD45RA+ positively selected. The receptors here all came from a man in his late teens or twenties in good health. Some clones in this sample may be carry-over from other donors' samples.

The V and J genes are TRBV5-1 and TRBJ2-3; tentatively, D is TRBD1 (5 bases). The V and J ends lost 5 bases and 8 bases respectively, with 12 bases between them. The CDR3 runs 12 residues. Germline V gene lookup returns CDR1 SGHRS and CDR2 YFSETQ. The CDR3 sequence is CASSWVDSTQYF. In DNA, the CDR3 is TGCGCCAGCAGTTGGGTAGACAGTACGCAGTATTTT. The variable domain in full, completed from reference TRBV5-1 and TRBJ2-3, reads KAGVTQTPRYLIKTRGQQVTLSCSPISGHRSVSWYQQTPGQGLQFLFEYFSETQRNKGNFPGRFSGRQFSNSRSEMNVSTLELGDSALYLCASSWVDSTQYFGPGTRLTVL.

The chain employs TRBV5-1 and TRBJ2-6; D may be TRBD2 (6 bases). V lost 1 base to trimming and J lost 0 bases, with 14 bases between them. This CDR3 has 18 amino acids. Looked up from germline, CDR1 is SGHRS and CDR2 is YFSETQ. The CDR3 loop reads CASSLTSRPNSGANVLTF. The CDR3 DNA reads TGCGCCAGCAGCTTGACTAGCCGGCCCAACTCTGGGGCCAACGTCCTGACTTTC.

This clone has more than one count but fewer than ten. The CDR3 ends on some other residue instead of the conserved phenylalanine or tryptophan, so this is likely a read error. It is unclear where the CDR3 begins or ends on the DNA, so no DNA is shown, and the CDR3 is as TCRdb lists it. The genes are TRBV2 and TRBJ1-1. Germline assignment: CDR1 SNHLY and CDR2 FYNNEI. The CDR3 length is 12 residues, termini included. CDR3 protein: CASSEAKVPTPV.

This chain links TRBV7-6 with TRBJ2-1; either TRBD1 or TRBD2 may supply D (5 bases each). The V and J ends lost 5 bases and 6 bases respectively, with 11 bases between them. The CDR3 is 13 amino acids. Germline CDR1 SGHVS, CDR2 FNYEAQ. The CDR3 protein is CASSRDPSNEQFF. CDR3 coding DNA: TGTGCCAGCAGCCGGGACCCTTCCAATGAGCAGTTCTTC.

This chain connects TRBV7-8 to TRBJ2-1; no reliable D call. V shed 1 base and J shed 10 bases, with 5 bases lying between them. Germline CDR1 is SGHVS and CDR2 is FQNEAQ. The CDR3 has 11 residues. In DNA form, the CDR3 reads TGTGCCAGCAGCTTAGGAGAGGAGCAGTTCTTC. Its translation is CASSLGEEQFF.

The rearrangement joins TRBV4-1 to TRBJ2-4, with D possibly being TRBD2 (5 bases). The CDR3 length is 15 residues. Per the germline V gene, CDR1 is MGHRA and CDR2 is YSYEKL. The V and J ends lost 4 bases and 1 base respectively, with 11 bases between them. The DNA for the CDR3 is TGCGCCAGCAGCCCGAATGGGGAGGCCAAAAACATTCAGTACTTC. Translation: CASSPNGEAKNIQYF.

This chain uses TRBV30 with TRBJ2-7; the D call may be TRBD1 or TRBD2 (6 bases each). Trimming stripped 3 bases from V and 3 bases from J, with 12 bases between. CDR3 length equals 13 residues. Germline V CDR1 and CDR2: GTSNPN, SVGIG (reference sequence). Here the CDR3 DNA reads TGTGCCTGGAGCTCGGGGGCACTCTACGAGCAGTACTTC. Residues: CAWSSGALYEQYF.

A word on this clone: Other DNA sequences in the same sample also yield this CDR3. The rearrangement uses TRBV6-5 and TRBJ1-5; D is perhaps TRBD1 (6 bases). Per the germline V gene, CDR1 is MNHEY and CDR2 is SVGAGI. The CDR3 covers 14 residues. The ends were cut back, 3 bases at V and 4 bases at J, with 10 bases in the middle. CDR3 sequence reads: CASSYRGGNQPQHF. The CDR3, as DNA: TGTGCCAGCAGTTATAGGGGGGGGAATCAGCCCCAGCATTTT.

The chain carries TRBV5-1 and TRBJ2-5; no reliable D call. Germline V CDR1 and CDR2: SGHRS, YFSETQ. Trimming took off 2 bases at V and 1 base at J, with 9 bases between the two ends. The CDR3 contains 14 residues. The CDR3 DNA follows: TGCGCCAGCAGCTTTACTAACCCCCAAGAGACCCAGTACTTC. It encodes CASSFTNPQETQYF.

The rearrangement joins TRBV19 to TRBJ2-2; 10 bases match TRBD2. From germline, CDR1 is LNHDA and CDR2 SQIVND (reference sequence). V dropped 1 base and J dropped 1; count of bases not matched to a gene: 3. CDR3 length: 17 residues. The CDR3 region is CASSIGRTSGNTGELFF. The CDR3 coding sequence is TGTGCCAGTAGTATAGGGAGGACTAGCGGGAACACCGGGGAGCTGTTTTTT.

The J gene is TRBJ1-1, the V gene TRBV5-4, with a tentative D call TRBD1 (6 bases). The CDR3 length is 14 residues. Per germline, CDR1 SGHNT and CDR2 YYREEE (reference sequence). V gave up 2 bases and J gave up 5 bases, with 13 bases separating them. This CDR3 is CASSLGGLETEAFF. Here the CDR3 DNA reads TGTGCCAGCAGCTTAGGGGGGCTGGAGACTGAAGCTTTCTTT.

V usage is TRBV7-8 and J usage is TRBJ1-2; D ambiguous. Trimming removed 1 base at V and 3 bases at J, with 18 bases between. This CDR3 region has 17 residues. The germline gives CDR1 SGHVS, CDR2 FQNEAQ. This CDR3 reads CASSLGPHMVAHYGYTF. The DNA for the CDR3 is TGTGCCAGCAGCTTAGGCCCACACATGGTAGCCCACTATGGCTACACCTTC. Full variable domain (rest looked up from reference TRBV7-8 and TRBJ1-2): GAGVSQSPRYKVAKRGQDVALRCDPISGHVSLFWYQQALGQGPEFLTYFQNEAQLDKSGLPSDRFFAERPEGSVSTLKIQRTQQEDSAVYLCASSLGPHMVAHYGYTFGSGTRLTVV.

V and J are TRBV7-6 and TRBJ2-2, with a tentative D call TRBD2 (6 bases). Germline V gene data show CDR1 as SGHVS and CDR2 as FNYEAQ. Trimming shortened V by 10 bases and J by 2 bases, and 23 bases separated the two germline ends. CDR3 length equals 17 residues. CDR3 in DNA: TGTGCCACGACCAAAAGCCCGGGGGAGTATAACACCGGGGAGCTGTTTTTT. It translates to CATTKSPGEYNTGELFF.